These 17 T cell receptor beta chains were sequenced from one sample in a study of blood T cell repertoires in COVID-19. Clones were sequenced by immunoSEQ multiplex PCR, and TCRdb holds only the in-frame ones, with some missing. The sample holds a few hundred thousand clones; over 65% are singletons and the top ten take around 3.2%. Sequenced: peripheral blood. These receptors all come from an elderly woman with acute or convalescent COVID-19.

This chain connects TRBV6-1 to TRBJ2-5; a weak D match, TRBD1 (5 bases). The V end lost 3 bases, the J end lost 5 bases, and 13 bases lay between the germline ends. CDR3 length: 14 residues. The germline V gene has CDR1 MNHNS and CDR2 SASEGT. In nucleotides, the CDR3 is TGTGCCAGCAGTGAGAGCCCCAAGGGGGAGACCCAGTACTTC. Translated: CASSESPKGETQYF.

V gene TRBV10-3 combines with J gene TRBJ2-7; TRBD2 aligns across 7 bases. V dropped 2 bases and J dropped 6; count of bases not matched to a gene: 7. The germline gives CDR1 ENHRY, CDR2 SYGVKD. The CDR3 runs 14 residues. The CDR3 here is CAISESGKGLEQYF. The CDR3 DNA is TGTGCCATCAGTGAGAGCGGGAAAGGCCTCGAGCAGTACTTC.

The CDR3 sequence: CASSLKGTGVYEQYF. As DNA, the CDR3 is TGTGCCAGCTCACTTAAAGGGACAGGGGTCTACGAGCAGTACTTC. This rearrangement joins TRBV18 to TRBJ2-7; 10 nucleotides agree with TRBD1. Germline lookup yields CDR1 KGHSH and CDR2 LQKENI. This CDR3 has 15 residues. The V segment lost 4 bases and the J segment 3 bases; nucleotides outside the gene matches: 6.

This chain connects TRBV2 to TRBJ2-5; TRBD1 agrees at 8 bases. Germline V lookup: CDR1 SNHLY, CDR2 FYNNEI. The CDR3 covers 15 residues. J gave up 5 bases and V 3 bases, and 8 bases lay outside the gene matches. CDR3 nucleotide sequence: TGTGCCAGCAGTGATCCATCGGACAGGGATGAGACCCAGTACTTC. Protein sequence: CASSDPSDRDETQYF.

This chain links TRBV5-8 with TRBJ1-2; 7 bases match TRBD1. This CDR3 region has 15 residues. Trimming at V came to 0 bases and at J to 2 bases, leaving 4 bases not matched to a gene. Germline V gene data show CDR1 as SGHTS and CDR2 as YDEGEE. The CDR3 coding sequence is TGTGCCAGCAGCTTGGAAGGGGGCTTCAACTATGGCTACACCTTC. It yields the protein CASSLEGGFNYGYTF.

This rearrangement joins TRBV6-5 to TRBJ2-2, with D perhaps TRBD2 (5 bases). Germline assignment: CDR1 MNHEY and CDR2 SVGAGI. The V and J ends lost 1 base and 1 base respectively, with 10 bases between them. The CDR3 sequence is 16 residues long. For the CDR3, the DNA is TGTGCCAGCAGTTACTACGGGATACTGAACACCGGGGAGCTGTTTTTT. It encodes CASSYYGILNTGELFF.

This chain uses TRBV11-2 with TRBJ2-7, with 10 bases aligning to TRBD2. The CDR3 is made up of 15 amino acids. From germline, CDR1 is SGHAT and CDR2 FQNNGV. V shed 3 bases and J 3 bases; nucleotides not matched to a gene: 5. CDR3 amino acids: CASSLGPSGSYEQYF. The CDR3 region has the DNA TGTGCCAGCAGCTTGGGGCCTAGCGGGAGCTACGAGCAGTACTTC.

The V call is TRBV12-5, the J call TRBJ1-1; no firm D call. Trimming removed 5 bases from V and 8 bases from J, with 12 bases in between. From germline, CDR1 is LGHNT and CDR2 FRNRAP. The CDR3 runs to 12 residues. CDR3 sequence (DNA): TGTGCTAGTGGTCAACCGGGAACCGAAGCTTTCTTT. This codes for CASGQPGTEAFF.

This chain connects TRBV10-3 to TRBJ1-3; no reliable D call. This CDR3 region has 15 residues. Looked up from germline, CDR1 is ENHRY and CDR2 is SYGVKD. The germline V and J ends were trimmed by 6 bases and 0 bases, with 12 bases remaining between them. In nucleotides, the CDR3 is TGTGCCATCAGACCACAGTCTATCTCTGGAAACACCATATATTTT. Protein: CAIRPQSISGNTIYF.

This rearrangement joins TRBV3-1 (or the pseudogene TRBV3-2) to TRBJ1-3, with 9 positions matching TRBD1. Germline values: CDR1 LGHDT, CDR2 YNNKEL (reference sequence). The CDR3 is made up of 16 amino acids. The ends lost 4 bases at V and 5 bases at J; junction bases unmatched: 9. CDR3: CASSRRQGVRRNTIYF. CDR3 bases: TGTGCCAGCAGCCGCCGACAGGGGGTTAGAAGAAACACCATATATTTT.

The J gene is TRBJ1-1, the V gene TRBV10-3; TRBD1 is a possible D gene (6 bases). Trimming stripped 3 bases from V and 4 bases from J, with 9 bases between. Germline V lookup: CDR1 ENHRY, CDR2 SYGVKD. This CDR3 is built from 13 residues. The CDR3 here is CAISDPDSTEAFF. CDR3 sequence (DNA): TGTGCCATCAGTGATCCGGACAGCACTGAAGCTTTCTTT.

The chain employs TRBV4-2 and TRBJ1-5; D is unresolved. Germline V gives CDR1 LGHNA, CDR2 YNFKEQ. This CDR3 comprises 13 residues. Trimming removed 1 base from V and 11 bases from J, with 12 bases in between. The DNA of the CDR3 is TGTGCCAGCAGCCAAGCCCTGGCGGGGTCCCAGCATTTT. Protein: CASSQALAGSQHF.

The CDR3 loop is CASSVMASGGGLFF. CDR3 nucleotides: TGTGCCAGCAGCGTAATGGCTAGCGGGGGTGGTTTGTTTTTT. J is TRBJ2-2 and V is TRBV9; 10 bases match TRBD2. Per germline, CDR1 SGDLS and CDR2 YYNGEE. J was trimmed by 15 bases and V by 1 base; bases with no gene match: 9. The CDR3 length is 14 residues.

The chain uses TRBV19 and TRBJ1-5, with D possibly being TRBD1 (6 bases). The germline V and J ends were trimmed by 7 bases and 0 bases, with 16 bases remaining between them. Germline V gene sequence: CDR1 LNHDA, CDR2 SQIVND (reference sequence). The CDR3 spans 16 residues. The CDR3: CASKGGVTYSNQPQHF. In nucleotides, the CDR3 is TGTGCCAGTAAAGGGGGGGTTACCTATAGCAATCAGCCCCAGCATTTT.

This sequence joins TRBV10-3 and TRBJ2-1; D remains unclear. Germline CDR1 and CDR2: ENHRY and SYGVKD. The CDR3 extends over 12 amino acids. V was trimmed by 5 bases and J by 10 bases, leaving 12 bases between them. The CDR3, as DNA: TGTGCCATCAGTATCGACACCAGGGAGCAGTTCTTC. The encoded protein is CAISIDTREQFF.

The CDR3 loop reads CASSSGGVGGYTF. Written as DNA, the CDR3 is TGTGCCAGCAGTTCAGGGGGCGTGGGTGGCTACACCTTC. The chain has TRBV27 and TRBJ1-2; the match to TRBD1 covers 8 bases. This CDR3 comprises 13 residues. J was trimmed by 7 bases and V by 4 bases; bases with no gene match: 5. Germline-derived CDR1 and CDR2 are MNHEY and SMNVEV (reference sequence).

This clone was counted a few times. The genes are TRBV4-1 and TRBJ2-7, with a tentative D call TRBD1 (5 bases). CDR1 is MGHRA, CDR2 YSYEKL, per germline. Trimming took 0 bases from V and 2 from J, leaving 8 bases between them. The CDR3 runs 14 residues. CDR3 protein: CASSQDPRAYEQYF. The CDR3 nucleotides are TGCGCCAGCAGCCAAGACCCCAGGGCCTACGAGCAGTACTTC.